Each of the 8 T cell receptor beta chains below was sequenced from the same sample in a study of cytomegalovirus exposure and HLA in healthy donors. PCR employed 60 Vbeta and 13 Jbeta primers. The table came from immunoSEQ multiplex PCR; TCRdb's copy has only in-frame clones and leaves some out. The table has under 200,000 clones, approximately 62% seen once. Specimen: PBMCs. Receptor source: a man in his fifties or sixties in good health and CMV-seronegative.

The rearrangement uses TRBV18 and TRBJ1-5, with D maybe TRBD1 (5 bases). The CDR3 has 15 amino acids. Germline V gene data show CDR1 as KGHSH and CDR2 as LQKENI. The V gene lost 8 bases and the J gene lost 7 bases, with 21 bases spanning the gap. The CDR3 coding sequence is TGTGCCAGCGCCAGGACATCTGTTTTGGAACAGCCCCAGCATTTT. The encoded protein is CASARTSVLEQPQHF.

J is TRBJ2-6 and V is TRBV15; no clear D. Deletions cut 3 bases from V and 4 bases from J, with 16 bases between. This CDR3 region has 17 residues. Germline lookup yields CDR1 LNHNV and CDR2 YYDKDF (reference sequence). This CDR3 reads CATSRTLIVAGANVLTF. Here the CDR3 DNA reads TGTGCCACCAGCAGGACACTGATCGTGGCAGGGGCCAACGTCCTGACTTTC.

This sequence joins TRBV5-6 and TRBJ1-6, with a weak D call TRBD1 (6 bases). The CDR3 is 14 amino acids. V was pared by 0 bases and J by 6 bases, with 7 bases between. Per germline, CDR1 SGHDT and CDR2 YYEEEE. DNA of the CDR3: TGTGCCAGCAGCTTGGCAGGGGTTAATTCACCCCTCCACTTT. Translating gives CASSLAGVNSPLHF. The variable domain in full, completed from reference TRBV5-6 and TRBJ1-6, reads DAGVTQSPTHLIKTRGQQVTLRCSPKSGHDTVSWYQQALGQGPQFIFQYYEEEERQRGNFPDRFSGHQFPNYSSELNVNALLLGDSALYLCASSLAGVNSPLHFGNGTRLTVT.

V and J are TRBV28 and TRBJ1-6; 10 bases line up with TRBD1. V was pared by 4 bases and J by 1 base, with 1 base of the junction left unmatched. In germline, CDR1 is MDHEN, CDR2 SYDVKM. There are 16 residues in the CDR3. This CDR3 is CASSWTGGSYNSPLHF. The CDR3 DNA follows: TGTGCCAGCAGTTGGACAGGGGGTTCCTATAATTCACCCCTCCACTTT.

The rearrangement uses TRBV6-5 and TRBJ2-7; 10 nucleotides agree with TRBD1. Trimming removed 7 bases from V and 6 bases from J; junction bases left unmatched: 9. This CDR3 spans 14 amino acids. Germline V gene data show CDR1 as MNHEY and CDR2 as SVGAGI. CDR3 amino acids: CASIPGQGKGEQYF. The CDR3 bases are TGTGCCAGCATCCCGGGACAGGGGAAAGGCGAGCAGTACTTC.

The chain is built from TRBV5-1 and TRBJ1-2, with TRBD1 identical over 7 bases. CDR1 is SGHRS and CDR2 is YFSETQ in the germline V gene. The CDR3 length is 15 residues. V lost 1 base and J lost 6; bases outside the gene matches: 9. The CDR3 loop is CASSLTRDSLNGYTF. CDR3 bases: TGCGCCAGCAGCTTGACTAGGGACAGTCTTAATGGCTACACCTTC.

This clone was observed a handful of times. The chain joins TRBV10-3 to TRBJ2-7; possible D gene TRBD2, 6 bases. This CDR3 is 15 amino acids long. V lost 4 bases and J 1 base, leaving 14 bases between the germline ends. The germline V gene has CDR1 ENHRY and CDR2 SYGVKD. In DNA, the CDR3 is TGTGCCATCAGTGGGGATACAGGAGGGTCCTACGAGCAGTACTTC. It is translated as CAISGDTGGSYEQYF.

The CDR3 region is CASSLRSGQGAYGYTF. The CDR3, as DNA: TGTGCCAGCAGCTTGCGCAGTGGACAGGGGGCATATGGCTACACCTTC. The V call is TRBV5-4, the J call TRBJ1-2; 11 positions agree with TRBD1. V lost 1 base and J lost 5; bases outside the gene matches: 7. There are 16 residues in the CDR3. Germline V gene lookup returns CDR1 SGHNT and CDR2 YYREEE (reference sequence). The whole variable domain, filled in from reference TRBV5-4 and TRBJ1-2, reads ETGVTQSPTHLIKTRGQQVTLRCSSQSGHNTVSWYQQALGQGPQFIFQYYREEENGRGNFPPRFSGLQFPNYSSELNVNALELDDSALYLCASSLRSGQGAYGYTFGSGTRLTVV.